Listed below are T cell receptor beta chains from one sample, sequenced in a study of cytomegalovirus exposure and HLA in healthy donors. Profiling relied on immunoSEQ multiplex PCR, and the TCRdb table lists in-frame clones only, not all of them. Here the sample spans 98,000 or so clones, approximately 77% being singletons. The sample consisted of PBMCs. These receptors were obtained from a female donor in good health and CMV-seronegative. Both conserved end residues are part of each CDR3. A D gene is named only where the DNA matches it firmly. Rows give clone size only sometimes, using once, few, many, or a class for an expanded clone.

>TRBJ1-2|-|TRBV11-2|once
CASSSLRGYYGYTF
TGTGCCAGCAGTTCCTTGCGGGGGTACTATGGCTACACCTTC
>TRBJ2-1|-|TRBV14|-
CASSQGLGGTNEQFF
TGTGCCAGCAGCCAAGGACTCGGAGGAACCAATGAGCAGTTCTTC
>TRBJ2-3|-|TRBV2|-
CASSDWAATSTDTQYF
TGTGCCAGCAGTGATTGGGCTGCTACTAGCACAGATACGCAGTATTTT
>TRBJ1-5|TRBD1|TRBV27|few
CASSSQQGNQPQHF
TGTGCCAGCAGTTCGCAACAGGGGAATCAGCCCCAGCATTTT
>TRBJ2-2|TRBD1|TRBV5-1|-
CASSRGQETGELFF
TGCGCCAGCAGCCGGGGACAGGAGACCGGGGAGCTGTTTTTT
>TRBJ2-2|TRBD1|TRBV6-6|-
CASSYGQGSTGELFF
TGTGCCAGCAGTTATGGACAGGGGAGCACCGGGGAGCTGTTTTTT
>TRBJ2-7|-|TRBV4-2|-
CASSQVGSAYEQYF
TGTGCCAGCAGCCAAGTTGGTTCAGCCTACGAGCAGTACTTC
>TRBJ1-4|-|TRBV10-3|-
CAISESEGDGKLFF
TGTGCCATCAGTGAGTCAGAGGGAGATGGAAAACTGTTTTTT
>TRBJ1-1|-|TRBV15|once
CATSRDVSPGTEAFF
TGTGCCACCAGCAGAGACGTCAGTCCAGGCACTGAAGCTTTCTTT
>TRBJ1-2|TRBD1|TRBV5-4|-
CASSLLRDRVGYTF
TGTGCCAGCAGCTTGCTCCGGGACAGGGTTGGCTACACCTTC
>TRBJ2-4|TRBD2|TRBV2|-
CASSASGSNIQYF
TGTGCCAGCAGTGCTAGCGGGAGTAACATTCAGTACTTC
>TRBJ2-7|-|TRBV9|-
CASSVAGSYEQYF
TGTGCCAGCAGCGTAGCGGGGTCCTACGAGCAGTACTTC
>TRBJ2-5|TRBD1|TRBV7-3|-
CASSVGTGPQETQYF
TGTGCCAGCAGCGTCGGGACAGGGCCCCAAGAGACCCAGTACTTC
>TRBJ1-2|-|TRBV28|-
CAAWSGYGYTF
TGTGCCGCGTGGAGTGGGTATGGCTACACCTTC
>TRBJ2-2|TRBD1|TRBV9|-
CASSETGVVDTGELFF
TGTGCCAGCAGTGAAACAGGGGTCGTAGACACCGGGGAGCTGTTTTTT
>TRBJ2-5|-|TRBV27|once
CASPFRLRETQYF
TGTGCCAGCCCGTTCAGGCTGCGAGAGACCCAGTACTTC
>TRBJ1-1|-|TRBV7-9|-
CASRVVQIKDRRGNTEAFF
TGTGCCAGCAGAGTCGTCCAAATCAAGGACCGTCGGGGGAACACTGAAGCTTTCTTT
>TRBJ2-3|TRBD2|TRBV9|-
CASSVAPSGGGHTDTQYF
TGTGCCAGCAGCGTAGCTCCTAGCGGGGGAGGTCACACAGATACGCAGTATTTT
>TRBJ2-3|-|TRBV29-1|-
CSARRSTDTQYF
TGCAGCGCGAGGAGGAGCACAGATACGCAGTATTTT
>TRBJ2-7|TRBD1|TRBV10-3|-
CAISESGFFDRVFGEQYF
TGTGCCATCAGTGAGTCGGGGTTTTTTGACAGGGTATTCGGCGAGCAGTACTTC
>TRBJ2-5|-|TRBV11-3|-
CASSLSGTEEETQYF
TGTGCCAGCAGCTTAAGCGGCACGGAGGAGGAGACCCAGTACTTC
>TRBJ1-1|-|TRBV10-3|-
CAISVPGKRDTEAFF
TGTGCCATCAGTGTCCCGGGGAAAAGGGACACTGAAGCTTTCTTT
>TRBJ2-7|-|TRBV6-1|-
CASNQDRMNSYEQYF
TGTGCCAGCAATCAAGACAGGATGAACTCCTACGAGCAGTACTTC
>TRBJ2-7|-|TRBV4-3|-
CASSHSGSRYEQYF
TGCGCCAGCAGCCATTCCGGGAGCCGCTACGAGCAGTACTTC
>TRBJ2-7|TRBD2|TRBV10-3|-
CATQDGTSGPYEQYF
TGTGCCACCCAGGACGGGACTAGCGGCCCCTACGAGCAGTACTTC
>TRBJ2-7|-|TRBV7-2|-
CASGAERAYEQYF
TGTGCCAGCGGTGCGGAGAGAGCCTACGAGCAGTACTTC
>TRBJ1-5|TRBD1|TRBV9|-
CASSAQGDNQPQHF
TGTGCCAGCAGCGCACAGGGGGACAATCAGCCCCAGCATTTT
>TRBJ2-3|TRBD1|TRBV5-1|-
CASSLDPQGQTPDTQYF
TGCGCCAGCAGCTTGGATCCACAGGGACAGACCCCAGATACGCAGTATTTT
>TRBJ2-4|-|TRBV28|few
CASSFGKGSSGTKNIQYF
TGTGCCAGCAGTTTCGGAAAAGGGAGCTCGGGTACCAAAAACATTCAGTACTTC
>TRBJ2-6|TRBD1|TRBV19|-
CASSERTGESGANVLTF
TGTGCCAGTAGTGAAAGGACAGGGGAGTCTGGGGCCAACGTCCTGACTTTC
>TRBJ1-5|TRBD1|TRBV7-3|-
CASHRDRDQPQHF
TGTGCCAGCCATAGGGACAGAGATCAGCCCCAGCATTTT
>TRBJ1-4|-|TRBV10-1|-
CASSESTLPNGNSNEKLFF
TGCGCCAGCAGTGAGTCGACGCTCCCCAACGGGAATTCTAATGAAAAACTGTTTTTT
>TRBJ1-1|-|TRBV7-9|-
CASSLGLGGLANTEAFF
TGTGCCAGCAGCTTAGGACTTGGCGGGCTTGCGAACACTGAAGCTTTCTTT
>TRBJ1-2|-|TRBV19|-
CASSIFHSSGGYGYTF
TGTGCCAGTAGTATTTTCCATTCATCAGGAGGCTATGGCTACACCTTC